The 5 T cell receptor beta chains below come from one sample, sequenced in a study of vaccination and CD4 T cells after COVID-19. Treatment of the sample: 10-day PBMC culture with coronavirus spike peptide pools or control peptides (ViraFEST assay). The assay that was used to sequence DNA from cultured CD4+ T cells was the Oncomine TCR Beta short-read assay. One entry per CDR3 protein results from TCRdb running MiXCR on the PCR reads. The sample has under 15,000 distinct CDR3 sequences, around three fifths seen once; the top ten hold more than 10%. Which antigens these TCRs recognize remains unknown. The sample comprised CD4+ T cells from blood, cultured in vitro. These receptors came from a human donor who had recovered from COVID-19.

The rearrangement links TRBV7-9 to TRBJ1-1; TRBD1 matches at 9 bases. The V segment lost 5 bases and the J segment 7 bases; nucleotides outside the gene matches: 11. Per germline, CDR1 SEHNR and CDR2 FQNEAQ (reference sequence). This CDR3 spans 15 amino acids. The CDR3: CASSPRQGGRNEAFF. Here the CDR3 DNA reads TGTGCCAGCAGCCCAAGACAGGGGGGTCGGAATGAAGCTTTCTTT.

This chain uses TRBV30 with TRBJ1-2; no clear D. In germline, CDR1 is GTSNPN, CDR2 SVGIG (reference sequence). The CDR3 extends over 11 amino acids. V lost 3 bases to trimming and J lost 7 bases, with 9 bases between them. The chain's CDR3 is CAWRLRGGYTF. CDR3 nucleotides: TGTGCCTGGAGGCTACGTGGTGGCTACACCTTC. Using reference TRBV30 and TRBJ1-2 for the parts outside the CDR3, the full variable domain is SQTIHQWPATLVQPVGSPLSLECTVEGTSNPNLYWYRQAAGRGLQLLFYSVGIGQISSEVPQNLSASRPQDRQFILSSKKLLLSDSGFYLCAWRLRGGYTFGSGTRLTVV.

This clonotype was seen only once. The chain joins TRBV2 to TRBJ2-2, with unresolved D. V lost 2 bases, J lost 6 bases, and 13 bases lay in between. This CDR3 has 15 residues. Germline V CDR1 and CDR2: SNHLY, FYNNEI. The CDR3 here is CASSEFLGSAGELFF. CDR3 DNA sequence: TGTGCCAGCAGTGAATTCTTGGGGTCTGCCGGGGAGCTGTTTTTT.

DNA of the CDR3: TGTGCCAGCAGTTACTCTCCGGCATCTAGGGGAGAGACCCAGTACTTC. It is translated as CASSYSPASRGETQYF. The chain combines TRBV6-5 with TRBJ2-5; possibly TRBD1 for D (5 bases). The CDR3 runs 16 residues. The germline V gene has CDR1 MNHEY and CDR2 SVGAGI. V was cut by 0 bases and J by 4 bases, with 15 bases left in between.

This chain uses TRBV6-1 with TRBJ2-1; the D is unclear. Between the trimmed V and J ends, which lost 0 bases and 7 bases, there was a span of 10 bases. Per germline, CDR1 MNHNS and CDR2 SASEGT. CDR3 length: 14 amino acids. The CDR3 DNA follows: TGTGCCAGCAGTGAAGCTTCGAGCAGGAATGAGCAGTTCTTC. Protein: CASSEASSRNEQFF.